This TCR beta chain was recorded in a study of shared clonotypes between healthy human individuals. Profiling relied on immunoSEQ multiplex PCR, and the TCRdb table lists in-frame clones only, not all of them. The sample has approximately 2,200,000 clones; roughly 91% are singletons. The CDR3 extends over 15 amino acids. V lost 5 bases and J lost 5, with 17 bases in between. The germline V gene encodes CDR1 SNHLY and CDR2 FYNNEI. The naive CD8 subset, CD45RO-negative cells positively selected for CCR7, excluded terminally differentiated effector memory CD45RA+ cells. Sequences were obtained from naive CD8+ T cells from PBMCs. This clonotype was sampled from a man between 18 and 35 years old in good health. Some clones in this sample may be carry-over from other donors' samples. The rearrangement links TRBV2 to TRBJ2-3, with a tentative D call TRBD2 (6 bases). The CDR3 DNA is TGTGCCAGCAGTCCTAGATCTAGCGTCTTAGATACGCAGTATTTT. Translated, it gives CASSPRSSVLDTQYF.